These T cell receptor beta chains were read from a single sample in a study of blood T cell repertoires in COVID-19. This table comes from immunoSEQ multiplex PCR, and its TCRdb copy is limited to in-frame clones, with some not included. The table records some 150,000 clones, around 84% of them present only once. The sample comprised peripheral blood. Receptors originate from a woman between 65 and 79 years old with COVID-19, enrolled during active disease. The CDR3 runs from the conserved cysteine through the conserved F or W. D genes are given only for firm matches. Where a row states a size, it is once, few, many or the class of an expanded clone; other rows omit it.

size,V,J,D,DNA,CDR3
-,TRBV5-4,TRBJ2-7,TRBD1,TGTGCCAGCAGCCCGGTTGGACAGGGTATATCCTACGAGCAGTACTTC,CASSPVGQGISYEQYF
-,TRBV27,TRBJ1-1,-,TGTGCCAGCAGTTTAAAGGGGCCCACTGAAGCTTTCTTT,CASSLKGPTEAFF
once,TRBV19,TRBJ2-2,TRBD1,TGTGCCAGTAGTATCACAGGGGGCACGGGGGAGCTGTTTTTT,CASSITGGTGELFF
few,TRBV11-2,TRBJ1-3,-,TGTGCCAGCAGCTTAGGAGGAAGCTCTGGAAACACCATATATTTT,CASSLGGSSGNTIYF
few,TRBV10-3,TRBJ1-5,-,TGTGCCTCCATGGGGGGGACCCTTCAGCCCCAGCATTTT,CASMGGTLQPQHF
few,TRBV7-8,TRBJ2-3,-,TGTGCCAGCAGCGCCGGGGTTACAACAGATACGCAGTATTTT,CASSAGVTTDTQYF
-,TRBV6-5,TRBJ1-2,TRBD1,TGTGCCAGCAGCCTGGGACAGGGGGCTTTTGGCTACACCTTC,CASSLGQGAFGYTF
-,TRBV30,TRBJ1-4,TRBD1,TGTGCCACCGAACAGGGGTTTGCTGAAAAACTGTTTTTT,CATEQGFAEKLFF
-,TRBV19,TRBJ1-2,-,TGTGCCAGTTCCCTTCAGCGAGCTAACTATGGCTACACCTTC,CASSLQRANYGYTF
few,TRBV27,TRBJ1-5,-,TGTGCCTCCTCCCTCGGAGGTAGGGACAATCAGCCCCAGCATTTT,CASSLGGRDNQPQHF
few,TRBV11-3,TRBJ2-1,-,TGTGCCAGCAGCTCGACAGGCTACAATGAGCAGTTCTTC,CASSSTGYNEQFF
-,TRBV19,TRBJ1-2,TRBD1,TGTGCCAGTAGCCTGAGGGACAGGGTCTATGGCTACACCTTC,CASSLRDRVYGYTF
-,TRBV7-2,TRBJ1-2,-,TGTGCCAGCAGCTTCCCCGGGAGTCACTCCTATGGCTACACCTTC,CASSFPGSHSYGYTF
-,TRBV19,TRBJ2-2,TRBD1,TGTGCCAGCCGGGACAGAGGTATCGGGGAGCTGTTTTTT,CASRDRGIGELFF
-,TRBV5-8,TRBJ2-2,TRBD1,TGTGCCAGCAGCGTCACGGGACAGGGGGCCGGGGAGCTGTTTTTT,CASSVTGQGAGELFF
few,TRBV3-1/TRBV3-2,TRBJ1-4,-,TGTGCCAGCAGCCTCCAGGGAGGTGATGAAAAACTGTTTTTT,CASSLQGGDEKLFF
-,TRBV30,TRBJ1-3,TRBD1,TGTGCCTGGAGAGGACAGGCCGGCGATGCCACCATATATTTT,CAWRGQAGDATIYF
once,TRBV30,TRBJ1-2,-,TGTGCCTGGAGTGTACCTAGCCAGTCGTCGGATGGCTACACCTTC,CAWSVPSQSSDGYTF
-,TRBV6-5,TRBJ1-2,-,TGTGCCAGCAGTTACGACAATCAAGACACCTTC,CASSYDNQDTF
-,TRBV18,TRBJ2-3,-,TGTGCCAGCTCACCAGCAGGCCCCACAGATACGCAGTATTTT,CASSPAGPTDTQYF
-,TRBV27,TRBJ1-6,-,TGTGCCAGCAGTTCACAGGGTTCCCTGGGGGCACCCCTCCACTTT,CASSSQGSLGAPLHF
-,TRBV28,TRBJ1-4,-,TGTGCCAGCAGTTTATTCGTCGCAACTAATGAAAAACTGTTTTTT,CASSLFVATNEKLFF
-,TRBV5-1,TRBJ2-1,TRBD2,TGCGCCAGCAGCTACACCCGGGACTACAACAATGAGCAGTTCTTC,CASSYTRDYNNEQFF
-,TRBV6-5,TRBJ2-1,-,TGTGCCAGCGCGGGATTTTACAATGAGCAGTTCTTC,CASAGFYNEQFF
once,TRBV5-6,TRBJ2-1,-,TGTGCCAGCAGCTTGTCGGATGAGCAGTTCTTC,CASSLSDEQFF
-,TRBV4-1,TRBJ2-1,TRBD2,TGCGCCAGCAGCCAAGTCTTACGACTAGCGGGAGAGGCATATGAGCAGTTCTTC,CASSQVLRLAGEAYEQFF
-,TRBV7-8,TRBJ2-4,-,TGTGCCAGCAGCCCTTTTCGGATAACAGGGAACATTCAGTACTTC,CASSPFRITGNIQYF
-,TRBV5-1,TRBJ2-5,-,TGCGCCAGCAGCTTGGGGCAGGAAGAGACCCAGTACTTC,CASSLGQEETQYF
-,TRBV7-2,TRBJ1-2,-,TGTGCCAGCAGCCGTTTTGACAGGAACTATGGCTACACCTTC,CASSRFDRNYGYTF
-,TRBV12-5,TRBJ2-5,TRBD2,TGTGCTAGTGCCGGGGGGGGGATTGGAGAGACCCAGTACTTC,CASAGGGIGETQYF